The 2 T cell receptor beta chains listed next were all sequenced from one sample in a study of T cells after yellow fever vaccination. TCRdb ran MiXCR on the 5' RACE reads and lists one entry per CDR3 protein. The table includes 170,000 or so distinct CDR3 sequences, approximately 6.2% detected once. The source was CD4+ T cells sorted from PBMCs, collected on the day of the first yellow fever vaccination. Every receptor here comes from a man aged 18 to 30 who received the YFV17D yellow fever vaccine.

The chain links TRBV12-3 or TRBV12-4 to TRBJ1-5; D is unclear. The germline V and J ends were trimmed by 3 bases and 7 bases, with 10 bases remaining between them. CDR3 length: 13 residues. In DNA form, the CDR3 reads TGTGCCAGCAGTTTCAGCCCGGCCCAGCCCCAGCATTTT. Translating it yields CASSFSPAQPQHF.

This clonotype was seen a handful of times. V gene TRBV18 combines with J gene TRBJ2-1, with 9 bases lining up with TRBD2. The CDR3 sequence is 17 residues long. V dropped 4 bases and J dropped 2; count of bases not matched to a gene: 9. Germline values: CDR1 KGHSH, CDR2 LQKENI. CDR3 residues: CASSLAGTSRTYNEQFF. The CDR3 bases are TGTGCCAGCTCACTAGCGGGGACTAGCCGGACCTACAATGAGCAGTTCTTC.